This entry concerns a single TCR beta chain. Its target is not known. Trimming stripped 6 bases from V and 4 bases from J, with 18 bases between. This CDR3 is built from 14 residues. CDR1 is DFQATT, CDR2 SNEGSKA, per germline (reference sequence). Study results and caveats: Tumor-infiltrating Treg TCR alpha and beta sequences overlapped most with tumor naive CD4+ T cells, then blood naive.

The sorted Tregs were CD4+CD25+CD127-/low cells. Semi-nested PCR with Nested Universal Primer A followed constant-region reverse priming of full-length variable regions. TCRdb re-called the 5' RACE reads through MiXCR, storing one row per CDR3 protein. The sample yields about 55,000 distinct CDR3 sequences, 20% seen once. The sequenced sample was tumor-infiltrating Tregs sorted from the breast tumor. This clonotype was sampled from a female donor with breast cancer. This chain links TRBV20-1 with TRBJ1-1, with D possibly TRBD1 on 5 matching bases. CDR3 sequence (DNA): TGCAGTGCCACAAGGGGAGGGGTGGGCACTGAAGCTTTCTTT. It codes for CSATRGGVGTEAFF.